This T cell receptor (beta chain) was identified during a study of blood T cell repertoires in COVID-19. For the study at large: There were acute and convalescent COVID-19 samples, and they came from the United States, Italy and Spain. The cDNA or gDNA used as material had been derived from T cells, B-cell-depleted T cells, or PBMCs.

The CDR3 contains 14 residues. Trimming stripped 2 bases from V and 3 bases from J, with 10 bases between. The germline CDR1 and CDR2 sequences are MNHEY and SMNVEV (reference sequence). Authors' analysis steps: From reference gene primer amplification, estimates of nucleated cell counts were derived. Assay used: immunoSEQ multiplex PCR; TCRdb lists only in-frame clones, some missing. Clone size and V and J calls were adopted from that table, with D and trimming inferred from the DNA. The sample has roughly 150,000 clones, around nine tenths seen once. This receptor was obtained from a human donor in a cohort sampled during active COVID-19. The sequenced sample was peripheral blood. This chain links TRBV27 with TRBJ1-2; D is perhaps TRBD1 (5 bases). The CDR3 is CASSLAQGYYGYTF. Here the CDR3 DNA reads TGTGCCAGCAGTTTAGCTCAGGGCTACTATGGCTACACCTTC.